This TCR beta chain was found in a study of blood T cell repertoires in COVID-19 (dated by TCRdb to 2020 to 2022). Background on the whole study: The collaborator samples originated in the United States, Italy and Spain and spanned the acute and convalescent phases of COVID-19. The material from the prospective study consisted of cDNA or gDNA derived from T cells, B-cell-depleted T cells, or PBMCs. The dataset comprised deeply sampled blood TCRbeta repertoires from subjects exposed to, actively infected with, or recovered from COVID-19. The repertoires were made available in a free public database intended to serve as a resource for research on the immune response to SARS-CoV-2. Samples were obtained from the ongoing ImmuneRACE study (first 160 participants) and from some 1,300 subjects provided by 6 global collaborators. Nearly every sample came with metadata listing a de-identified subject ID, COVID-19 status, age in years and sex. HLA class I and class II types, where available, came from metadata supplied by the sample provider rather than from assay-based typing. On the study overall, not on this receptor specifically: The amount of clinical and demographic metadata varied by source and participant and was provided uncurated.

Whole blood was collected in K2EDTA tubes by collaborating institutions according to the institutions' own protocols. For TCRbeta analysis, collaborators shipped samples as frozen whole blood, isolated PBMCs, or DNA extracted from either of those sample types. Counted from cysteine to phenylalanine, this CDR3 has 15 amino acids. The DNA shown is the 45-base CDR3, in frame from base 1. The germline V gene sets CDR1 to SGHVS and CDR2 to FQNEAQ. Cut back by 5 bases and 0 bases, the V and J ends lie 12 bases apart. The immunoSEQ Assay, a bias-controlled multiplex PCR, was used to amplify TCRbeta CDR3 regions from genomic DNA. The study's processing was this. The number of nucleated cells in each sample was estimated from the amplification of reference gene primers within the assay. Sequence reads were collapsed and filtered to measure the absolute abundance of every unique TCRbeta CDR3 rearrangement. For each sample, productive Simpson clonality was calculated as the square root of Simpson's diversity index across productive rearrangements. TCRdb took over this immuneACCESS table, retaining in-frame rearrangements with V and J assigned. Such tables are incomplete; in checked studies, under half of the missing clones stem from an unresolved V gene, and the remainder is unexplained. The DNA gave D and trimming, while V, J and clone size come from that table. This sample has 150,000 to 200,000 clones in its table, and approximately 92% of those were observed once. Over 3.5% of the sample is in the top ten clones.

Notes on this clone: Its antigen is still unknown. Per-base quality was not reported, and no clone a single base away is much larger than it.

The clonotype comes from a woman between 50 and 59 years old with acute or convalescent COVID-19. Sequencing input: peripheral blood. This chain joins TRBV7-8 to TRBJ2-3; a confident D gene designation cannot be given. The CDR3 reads CASSLSHPSTDTQYF. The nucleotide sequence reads TGTGCCAGCAGCCTAAGCCACCCTAGCACAGATACGCAGTATTTT.